This T cell receptor beta chain was captured by sequencing in a study of molecular identifiers for immune sequencing clone quantification. For this clonotype: Antigen specificity is unknown.

Points from the study as a whole: Effector cells had over 98% of their molecules in clones above 20 RNA copies, while naive cells had under 1%.

In TCRdb, the PCR reads were re-called with MiXCR into one record per CDR3 protein. The data show some 590,000 distinct CDR3 sequences, less than 30% seen once. The CDR3 sequence is 16 residues long. Trimming stripped 1 base from V and 2 bases from J, with 12 bases between. CDR1 SEHNR and CDR2 FQNEAQ come from the germline V gene (reference sequence). The chain has TRBV7-9 and TRBJ2-1; D not certain. The sequencing sample was made of naive CD8+ T cells from blood, with Jurkat cell RNA spiked in. Subset defined: FACS-sorted CD8+CD4-CCR7+CD45RA+ naive T cells. The sequence was obtained from a human donor in good health. Some libraries in this study had Jurkat cell RNA spiked in. This chain's CDR3 is CASSLVVRVTYNEQFF. CDR3 sequence (DNA): TGTGCCAGCAGCTTAGTAGTTAGGGTCACCTACAATGAGCAGTTCTTC.